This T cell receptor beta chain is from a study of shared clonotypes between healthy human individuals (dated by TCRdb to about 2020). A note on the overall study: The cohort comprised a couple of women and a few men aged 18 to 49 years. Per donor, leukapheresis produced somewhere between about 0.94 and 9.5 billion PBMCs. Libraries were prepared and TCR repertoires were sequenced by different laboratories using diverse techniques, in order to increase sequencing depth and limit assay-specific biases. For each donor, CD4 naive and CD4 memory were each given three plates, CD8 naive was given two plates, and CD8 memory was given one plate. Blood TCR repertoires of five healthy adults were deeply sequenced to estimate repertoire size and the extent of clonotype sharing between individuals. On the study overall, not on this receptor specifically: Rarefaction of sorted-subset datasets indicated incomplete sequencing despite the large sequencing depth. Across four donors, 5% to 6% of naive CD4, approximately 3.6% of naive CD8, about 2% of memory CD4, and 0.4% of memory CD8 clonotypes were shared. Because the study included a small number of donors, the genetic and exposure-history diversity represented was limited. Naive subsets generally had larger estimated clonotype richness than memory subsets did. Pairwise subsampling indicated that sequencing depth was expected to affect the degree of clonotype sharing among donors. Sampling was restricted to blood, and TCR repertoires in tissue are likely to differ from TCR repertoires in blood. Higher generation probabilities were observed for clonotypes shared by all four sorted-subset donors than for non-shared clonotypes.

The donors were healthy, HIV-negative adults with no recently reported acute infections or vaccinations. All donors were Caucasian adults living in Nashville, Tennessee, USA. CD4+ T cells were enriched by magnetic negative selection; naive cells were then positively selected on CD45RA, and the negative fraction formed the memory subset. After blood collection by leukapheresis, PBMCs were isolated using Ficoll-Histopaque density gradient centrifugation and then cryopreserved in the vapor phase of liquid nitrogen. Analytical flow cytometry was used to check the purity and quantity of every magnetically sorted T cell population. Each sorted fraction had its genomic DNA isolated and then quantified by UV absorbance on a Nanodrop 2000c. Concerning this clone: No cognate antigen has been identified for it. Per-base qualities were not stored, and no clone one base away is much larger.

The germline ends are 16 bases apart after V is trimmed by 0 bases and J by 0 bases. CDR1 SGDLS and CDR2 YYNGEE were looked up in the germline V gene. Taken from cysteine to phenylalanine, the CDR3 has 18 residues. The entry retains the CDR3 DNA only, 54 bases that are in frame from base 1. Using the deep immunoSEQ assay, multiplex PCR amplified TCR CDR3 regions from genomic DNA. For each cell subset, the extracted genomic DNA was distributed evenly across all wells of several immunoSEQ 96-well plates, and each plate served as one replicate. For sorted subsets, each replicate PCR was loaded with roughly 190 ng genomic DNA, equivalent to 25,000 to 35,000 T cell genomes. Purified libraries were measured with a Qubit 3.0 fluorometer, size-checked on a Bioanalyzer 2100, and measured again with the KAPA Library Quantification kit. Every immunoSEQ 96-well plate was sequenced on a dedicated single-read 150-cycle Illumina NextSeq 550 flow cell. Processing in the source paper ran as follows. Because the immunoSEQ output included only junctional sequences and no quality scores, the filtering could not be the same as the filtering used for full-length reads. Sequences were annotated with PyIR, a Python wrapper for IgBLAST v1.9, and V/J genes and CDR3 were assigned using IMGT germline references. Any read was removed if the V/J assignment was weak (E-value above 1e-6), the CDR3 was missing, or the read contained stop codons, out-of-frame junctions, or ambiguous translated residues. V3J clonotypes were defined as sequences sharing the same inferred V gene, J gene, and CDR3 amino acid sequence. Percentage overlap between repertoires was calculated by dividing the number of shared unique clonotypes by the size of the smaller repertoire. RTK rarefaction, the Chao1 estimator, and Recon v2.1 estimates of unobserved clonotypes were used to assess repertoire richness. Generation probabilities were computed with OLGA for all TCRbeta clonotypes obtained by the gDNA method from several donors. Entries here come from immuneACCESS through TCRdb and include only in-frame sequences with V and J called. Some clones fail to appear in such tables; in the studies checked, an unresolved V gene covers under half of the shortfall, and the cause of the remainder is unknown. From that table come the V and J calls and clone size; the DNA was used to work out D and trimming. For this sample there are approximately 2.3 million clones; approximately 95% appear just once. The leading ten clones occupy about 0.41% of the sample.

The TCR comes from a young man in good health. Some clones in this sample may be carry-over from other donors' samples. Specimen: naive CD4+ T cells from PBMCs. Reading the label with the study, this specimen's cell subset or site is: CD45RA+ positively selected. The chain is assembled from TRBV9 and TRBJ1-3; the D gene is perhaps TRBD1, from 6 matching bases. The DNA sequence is TGTGCCAGCAGCGTAGGAGGAGGGGGGCGGCCCTCTGGAAACACCATATATTTT. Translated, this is CASSVGGGGRPSGNTIYF.